The entry below gives a single T cell receptor beta chain sequence along with its context. Its cognate antigen is unknown. The CDR3 spans 15 residues. Germline CDR1 reads LNHDA; CDR2 reads SQIVND (reference sequence). Trimming removed 5 bases from V and 5 bases from J, with 18 bases in between. The data were obtained in a study of T cells in Graves' hyperthyroidism and ophthalmopathy. Amplified TCR beta CDR3 regions came from RNA transcripts. Researchers ran a first-round RT-PCR on the TCR CDR3 using the HTBI primer set. Each CDR3 protein gets one entry after TCRdb re-called the multiplex PCR reads with MiXCR. The sample carries hundreds of thousands of distinct CDR3 sequences, 40% to 55% recorded once. Study results and limitations: The majority of expanded thyroid clonotypes above 0.001 also appeared in blood.

The source of this sequence is a woman aged 18-29 years with Graves' hyperthyroidism. The chain couples TRBV19 to TRBJ1-1, with D possibly TRBD1 on 5 matching bases. Sequencing was performed on peripheral blood or thyroid tissue (not recorded which). CDR3 residues: CASSPSYGGRTEAFF. CDR3 DNA sequence: TGTGCCAGTAGTCCCTCCTATGGGGGGAGGACTGAAGCTTTCTTT.